Included here is one T cell receptor (beta chain) sequence, with context. The antigen is not known. These donors, healthy bone marrow donors, were studied. The V gene lost 6 bases and the J gene lost 3 bases, with 11 bases spanning the gap. CDR1 is MNHNS, CDR2 SASEGT, per germline. The CDR3 sequence is 13 residues long. This entry comes from a study of cytomegalovirus exposure and HLA in healthy donors. Points from the study as a whole: The authors later linked a missense DCLRE1C variant to TCR beta V- and J-gene trimming. Only CMV serostatus was available as immune exposure information.

Use of 60 Vbeta and 13 Jbeta primers characterized the PCR. TCRdb keeps only in-frame clones here, not all; method: immunoSEQ multiplex PCR. Reported are 130,000 or so clones; the ten largest clones contain 1.5% to 1.8%. This chain links TRBV6-1 with TRBJ1-1; a weak D match, TRBD1 (6 bases). The source material was PBMCs. This clonotype was sampled from a woman aged 40 to 50 in good health and CMV-seronegative. The chain's CDR3 is CASRRGKDTEAFF. CDR3 coding DNA: TGTGCCAGCAGGAGGGGGAAGGACACTGAAGCTTTCTTT.